These 31 T cell receptor beta chains came from one sample sequenced in a study of read filtering for tumor transcriptome and immune sequencing. From 350 to 500 ng of RNA, a library with molecular barcoded alpha/delta and beta/gamma adaptors was made. MiXCR was run by TCRdb on the reads, yielding one entry per CDR3 protein. Among 5,000 to 6,500 distinct CDR3 sequences listed, 23% were seen once. What was sequenced was a population of CD138-negative cells sorted from bone marrow. The receptors were gathered from a donor older than 35 with multiple myeloma.

Comments on this clonotype: A much bigger clone sits one base away, suggesting this may be a read error. Likely a read error: the CDR3 ends without its conserved phenylalanine or tryptophan. Because the CDR3's place on the DNA is in doubt, the DNA is left out and the CDR3 is given as listed by TCRdb. The V call is TRBV7-9, the J call TRBJ1-1; the D call TRBD1 from the table was never checked on the DNA. Germline V gene sequence: CDR1 SEHNR, CDR2 FQNEAQ (reference sequence). The CDR3 is made up of 16 amino acids, end residues included. Here the CDR3 reads CASSRRTGGGNTEASL.

This clonotype appeared many times. The chain links TRBV3-1 to TRBJ1-1; TRBD1 might be the D (6 bases). Germline CDR1 reads LGHDT; CDR2 reads YNNKEL (reference sequence). This CDR3 is 15 amino acids long. Trimming removed 1 base at V and 3 bases at J, with 12 bases between. The CDR3 loop is CASSQGAGGYTEAFF. CDR3 DNA: TGTGCCAGCAGCCAAGGGGCGGGGGGCTACACTGAAGCTTTCTTT.

This clonotype has a count of ten or more. The chain links TRBV4-2 to TRBJ2-7; perhaps TRBD1 as D (6 bases). The CDR3 is 14 amino acids. Trimming cost V 3 bases and J 5 bases, with 14 bases left between them. In germline, CDR1 is LGHNA, CDR2 YNFKEQ. CDR3 in DNA: TGTGCCAGCAGCCACTCCGGACAGAGCAACGAGCAGTACTTC. It specifies CASSHSGQSNEQYF.

This clonotype came up many times. The chain has TRBV10-1 and TRBJ1-1; D gene unclear. The CDR3 consists of 12 residues. The V gene lost 5 bases and the J gene lost 1 base, with 5 bases spanning the gap. In germline, CDR1 is WNHNN, CDR2 SYGVQD (reference sequence). The CDR3 region is CASSWGNTEAFF. CDR3 DNA: TGCGCCAGCAGTTGGGGGAACACTGAAGCTTTCTTT.

This clonotype was detected ten times or more. The chain carries TRBV7-2 and TRBJ2-5; D unclear. CDR1 SGHTA and CDR2 FQGNSA come from the germline V gene. The CDR3 is 13 amino acids. Trimming pared 1 base from V and 1 base from J, leaving 4 bases between. The chain's CDR3 is CASSLEGQETQYF. CDR3 coding DNA: TGTGCCAGCAGCTTAGAAGGCCAAGAGACCCAGTACTTC.

As concerns this clonotype: Since a much larger clone is just one base distant, this may be a read error. The V call is TRBV5-1, the J call TRBJ1-5, with TRBD1 matching over 7 bases. Looked up from germline, CDR1 is SGHRS and CDR2 is YFSETQ. The length of the CDR3 is 17 residues. The chain's CDR3 is CASSLIMTGIRNRPQHF. As DNA, the CDR3 is TGCGCCAGCAGCTTGATCATGACAGGGATTCGCAATCGGCCCCAGCATTTT.

The chain employs TRBV20-1 and TRBJ1-6, with D maybe TRBD1 (6 bases). Trimming removed 3 bases from V and 7 bases from J, with 13 bases in between. The CDR3 loop spans 14 amino acids. Germline V CDR1 and CDR2: DFQATT, SNEGSKA (reference sequence). For the CDR3, the DNA is TGCAGTGCTAGGTTGACAGGATCAAATTCACCCCTCCACTTT. Residues: CSARLTGSNSPLHF.

With regard to this clonotype: A read error likely explains this, since a far larger clone differs by one base. No conserved phenylalanine or tryptophan ends this CDR3, so it is likely a read error. CDR3 DNA sequence: TGTGCCAGCCATACCTTAGCGGGGGAGCAGTACCTC. Translating gives CASHTLAGEQYL. This chain connects TRBV6-1 to TRBJ2-7, with 8 nucleotides matching TRBD2. CDR3 length: 12 amino acids. V shed 8 bases and J 7 bases; nucleotides not matched to a gene: 7. CDR1 and CDR2 (germline): MNHNS, SASEGT.

By share, this clonotype counts as medium-sized. CDR3 DNA sequence: TGTGCCAGCAGCGAAAGCCCGGCCTACAATGAGCAGTTCTTC. Residues: CASSESPAYNEQFF. This chain joins TRBV21-1 and TRBJ2-1. TRBV21-1 is flagged as a pseudogene. This CDR3 is 14 amino acids long.

This clonotype showed up many times. V usage is TRBV5-6 and J usage is TRBJ2-5, with 7 bases matching TRBD1. V lost 4 bases to trimming and J lost 5 bases; unmatched junction nucleotides: 14. CDR3 length: 16 residues. From germline, CDR1 is SGHDT and CDR2 YYEEEE. The CDR3 reads CASSTWTGPQEETQYF. Here the CDR3 DNA reads TGTGCCAGCAGCACTTGGACAGGCCCCCAAGAGGAGACCCAGTACTTC.

Many counts were recorded for this clonotype. This sequence joins TRBV18 and TRBJ2-1; 9 positions match TRBD2. This CDR3 contains 15 residues. CDR1 is KGHSH, CDR2 LQKENI, per germline. V lost 3 bases and J lost 12; bases outside the gene matches: 12. CDR3 residues: CASSPAPSGATGQFF. In nucleotides, the CDR3 is TGTGCCAGCTCACCCGCGCCTAGCGGGGCCACGGGGCAGTTCTTC.

On this clonotype itself: The junction and the germline gene differ at one end; a read error may be behind it. This chain joins TRBV7-8 and TRBJ1-1; a weak D match, TRBD1 (6 bases). This CDR3 region has 15 residues. Germline values: CDR1 SGHVS, CDR2 FQNEAQ. The CDR3 DNA reads TGCGCCAGCAGCTTAGAACGGGGGGCAGGTACTGAAGCTTTCTTT. Translating it yields CASSLERGAGTEAFF.

Worth noting for this clonotype: A far more abundant clone sits one base away, making this likely a read error. The chain has TRBV5-6 and TRBJ2-1, with 9 bases that match TRBD2. CDR1 and CDR2 (germline): SGHDT, YYEEEE. The CDR3 has 15 amino acids. With V trimmed by 4 bases and J by 9 bases, 11 bases remained unmatched. The CDR3 sequence: CASSQEVGLASEQFF. DNA of the CDR3: TGTGCCAGCAGCCAAGAGGTAGGACTAGCGTCTGAGCAGTTCTTC.

This clonotype was seen many times. This chain connects TRBV5-6 to TRBJ1-1; 9 positions agree with TRBD1. There are 16 residues in the CDR3. The germline V gene encodes CDR1 SGHDT and CDR2 YYEEEE. After removal of 9 bases from V and 0 bases from J, the junction contained 12 bases not matched to a gene. The DNA for the CDR3 is TGTGCCACAAAACAGGGGGCGACTGGCATGAACACTGAAGCTTTCTTT. The encoded protein is CATKQGATGMNTEAFF.

This clonotype was detected many times. The V call is TRBV5-5, the J call TRBJ1-1, with 8 bases identical to TRBD1. J gave up 3 bases and V 6 bases, and 7 bases lay outside the gene matches. CDR1 SGHKS and CDR2 YYEKEE come from the germline V gene (reference sequence). CDR3 length: 14 amino acids. The CDR3 loop reads CASTGGSKYTEAFF. CDR3 in DNA: TGTGCCAGCACAGGGGGCTCTAAGTACACTGAAGCTTTCTTT.

This clonotype showed up just once. The gene calls are TRBV6-2 or TRBV6-3 and TRBJ2-1; TRBD2 might be the D (6 bases). The CDR3 is 17 residues long. The V end lost 0 bases, the J end lost 7 bases, and 19 bases lay between the germline ends. Germline V gene data show CDR1 as MNHEY and CDR2 as SVGEGT. Here the CDR3 DNA reads TGTGCCAGCAGTTACTCACGCGGGACCAGCGAAAATAATGAGCAGTTCTTC. Amino acid sequence: CASSYSRGTSENNEQFF.

In its sample, this clonotype ranks as medium-sized. The CDR3 is CASSLVWETRNEQFF. CDR3 sequence (DNA): TGTGCCAGCAGCTTGGTGTGGGAAACGAGAAATGAGCAGTTCTTC. J is TRBJ2-1 and V is TRBV5-6; D remains unclear. Germline V gives CDR1 SGHDT, CDR2 YYEEEE. The CDR3 loop spans 15 amino acids. The germline V and J ends were trimmed by 0 bases and 7 bases, with 14 bases remaining between them.

The chain employs TRBV7-2 and TRBJ2-1; 14 bases line up with TRBD2. In germline, CDR1 is SGHTA, CDR2 FQGNSA. This CDR3 has 13 residues. Unmatched junction bases numbered 7, after V lost 5 bases and J lost 16 bases. The CDR3 DNA sequence: TGTGCCAGCAGCCTTCGGACTAGCGGGAGGAACTTCTTC. This sequence encodes CASSLRTSGRNFF.

This rearrangement joins TRBV20-1 to TRBJ2-3; TRBD2 might be the D (6 bases). CDR3 length: 16 amino acids. The V gene's germline CDR1 is DFQATT and CDR2 SNEGSKA (reference sequence). Trimming shortened V by 1 base and J by 2 bases, and 16 bases separated the two germline ends. The CDR3 DNA sequence: TGCAGTGCTAGAGCCCCTTTTAGCGGTGACACAGATACGCAGTATTTT. Its protein product is CSARAPFSGDTDTQYF.

This clonotype was observed at least ten times. The rearrangement joins TRBV20-1 to TRBJ1-2; a weak D match, TRBD1 (6 bases). The germline CDR1 and CDR2 sequences are DFQATT and SNEGSKA (reference sequence). Trimming took 5 bases from V and 6 from J, leaving 22 bases between them. CDR3 size: 15 residues. The CDR3 spells CSAVGPGQQSHGYTF. CDR3 nucleotide sequence: TGCAGTGCTGTCGGACCGGGACAACAAAGCCATGGCTACACCTTC.

In its sample, this clonotype was seen many times. V is TRBV20-1 and J is TRBJ2-7; 9 nucleotides match TRBD2. The trim removed 0 bases at V and 4 bases at J, leaving 4 bases unmatched. The CDR3 sequence is 14 residues long. Looked up from germline, CDR1 is DFQATT and CDR2 is SNEGSKA (reference sequence). The CDR3 here is CSARDQAGGYEQYF. The CDR3 coding sequence is TGCAGTGCTAGAGATCAAGCGGGAGGATACGAGCAGTACTTC.

The table lists this clonotype with many counts. The V gene is TRBV5-4, the J gene TRBJ2-2; TRBD1 matches at 8 bases. The germline V gene has CDR1 SGHNT and CDR2 YYREEE (reference sequence). This CDR3 has 16 amino acids. The V gene end was trimmed by 2 bases and the J gene end by 2 bases; junction bases not matched to a gene: 5. CDR3 DNA sequence: TGTGCCAGCAGCTTACCAGACAGGGGAAACACCGGGGAGCTGTTTTTT. Translating gives CASSLPDRGNTGELFF.

This clonotype is categorized as medium-sized. The V gene is TRBV11-2, the J gene TRBJ1-4; 7 nucleotides line up with TRBD1. The CDR3 covers 13 residues. The germline CDR1 and CDR2 sequences are SGHAT and FQNNGV. Trimming removed 3 bases from V and 6 bases from J; junction bases left unmatched: 1. The CDR3 sequence is CASSLGTDEKLFF. DNA for the CDR3: TGTGCCAGCAGCTTGGGGACAGATGAAAAACTGTTTTTT.

The V and J genes are TRBV7-3 and TRBJ2-1, with D maybe TRBD2 (6 bases). Trimming removed 5 bases at V and 10 bases at J, with 21 bases between. The CDR3 is made up of 15 amino acids. Germline lookup yields CDR1 SGHTA and CDR2 FQGTGA. The CDR3 DNA reads as TGTGCCAGCAGCCCGCCTGGACTACAAAGTGAGGAGCAGTTCTTC. It yields the protein CASSPPGLQSEEQFF.

As regards this clonotype: A far larger clone is just one base off, so this is likely a read error. This likely comes from a read error, as the CDR3 has no conserved phenylalanine or tryptophan at its end. The rearrangement joins TRBV12-3 or TRBV12-4 to TRBJ1-5, with 9 bases lining up with TRBD1. Trimming at V came to 8 bases and at J to 5 bases, leaving 7 bases not matched to a gene. The CDR3 is 14 residues long. CDR3 nucleotide sequence: TGTGCCAGCTGCCTACAGGGGGCGGATCAGCCCCAGCATTCT. Translation: CASCLQGADQPQHS.

Of note for this clonotype: An end of the junction differs from the germline gene, which may be a read error. V usage is TRBV5-1 and J usage is TRBJ2-1, with D possibly being TRBD1 (6 bases). CDR3 length: 15 residues. Per germline, CDR1 SGHRS and CDR2 YFSETQ. CDR3 DNA: TGCGCCAGCAGCGCACAACCAACAGGGTTTAATGAGCGGTTCTTC. Protein product: CASSAQPTGFNERFF.

This chain links TRBV12-3 or TRBV12-4 with TRBJ2-3, with 7 positions matching TRBD2. V lost 5 bases to trimming and J lost 1 base; unmatched junction nucleotides: 9. The CDR3 is made up of 16 amino acids. The CDR3 reads CASSLLCRGGTDTQYF. Here the CDR3 DNA reads TGTGCCAGCAGTCTATTGTGCCGGGGGGGCACAGATACGCAGTATTTT.

This clonotype was counted at least ten times. The chain carries TRBV6-1 and TRBJ1-5; D is uncertain. The ends were cut back, 2 bases at V and 1 base at J, with 18 bases in the middle. Germline assignment: CDR1 MNHNS and CDR2 SASEGT. CDR3 length: 18 amino acids. The CDR3 sequence is CASSETVFGISSNQPQHF. The CDR3 DNA sequence: TGTGCCAGCAGTGAAACGGTCTTCGGGATTAGCAGCAATCAGCCCCAGCATTTT.

Regarding this clonotype: One base separates it from a far larger clone, so it is likely a read error. V is TRBV12-3 or TRBV12-4 and J is TRBJ2-5; 7 nucleotides line up with TRBD2. The length of the CDR3 is 12 residues. Here the CDR3 reads CASGFSGETQYF. CDR3 nucleotide sequence: TGTGCCAGCGGTTTTAGCGGGGAGACCCAGTACTTC.

Notes on this clonotype: A read error likely explains this, since a far larger clone differs by one base. The J gene is TRBJ2-1, the V gene TRBV6-1, with 7 positions matching TRBD2. Germline V CDR1 and CDR2: MNHNS, SASEGT. V shed 4 bases and J 10 bases; nucleotides not matched to a gene: 13. The CDR3 is 15 residues long. The CDR3 loop reads CASSVPGRAGMEQFF. Written as DNA, the CDR3 is TGTGCCAGCAGTGTACCGGGACGAGCGGGAATGGAGCAGTTCTTC.

In this sample, this clonotype turned up many times. The chain couples TRBV7-8 to TRBJ2-2; no clear D gene. Per germline, CDR1 SGHVS and CDR2 FQNEAQ. V lost 1 base and J 0 bases, leaving 9 bases between the germline ends. This CDR3 has 16 residues. The CDR3 DNA sequence: TGTGCCAGCAGCTTAGAACCCACTACGAACACCGGGGAGCTGTTTTTT. It translates to CASSLEPTTNTGELFF. Full variable domain (outside the CDR3, taken from reference TRBV7-8 and TRBJ2-2): GAGVSQSPRYKVAKRGQDVALRCDPISGHVSLFWYQQALGQGPEFLTYFQNEAQLDKSGLPSDRFFAERPEGSVSTLKIQRTQQEDSAVYLCASSLEPTTNTGELFFGEGSRLTVL.